Below, one T cell receptor (beta chain) is given with its context. Its antigen is as yet unknown. The method was immunoSEQ multiplex PCR; TCRdb's version includes in-frame clones alone and lacks a portion of them. This sample has 90,000 to 100,000 clones, with around 74% found just once. The CDR3 spans 11 residues. The germline V gene has CDR1 MDHEN and CDR2 SYDVKM. This entry comes from a study of radiotherapy plus CTLA-4 blockade in lung cancer. Study-wide results and caveats: Dynamics of early blood T cell clones, together with interferon-beta, were reportedly the best predictors of response.

The clonotype originates from a human donor with non-small cell lung cancer who had a partial response to radiotherapy plus ipilimumab. Some clones in this sample may be carry-over from other donors' samples. The V call is TRBV28, the J call TRBJ2-5, with D unclear. The DNA end favors TRBJ2-7, so the J call may be wrong. This specimen was peripheral blood, taken from a patient treated with radiotherapy plus ipilimumab. The CDR3 coding sequence is TGTGCCAGCAGTCTTACGTACGAGCAGTACTTC. It codes for CASSLTYEQYF.